This TCR beta chain was observed in a study of T cells after yellow fever vaccination. Study results and limitations: Abundant clonotypes from the bulk population could have been carried over as contaminants into FACS-sorted repertoires. By day 5 rather than day 15, the secondary response had peaked, though it was weaker.

Trimming at V came to 5 bases and at J to 5 bases, leaving 9 bases not matched to a gene. The CDR3 contains 15 residues. Germline lookup yields CDR1 MDHEN and CDR2 SYDVKM. A process of 5'RACE template switching, which added a universal primer site and UMIs, was used to make TCR cDNA. Each CDR3 protein gets one entry after TCRdb re-called the 5' RACE reads with MiXCR. The sample yields hundreds of thousands of distinct CDR3 sequences, around an eighth seen once. Points on this clonotype: Its antigen is not known.

The TCR was taken from a young man who received the YFV17D yellow fever vaccine. J is TRBJ2-3 and V is TRBV28; TRBD1 matches at 8 bases. The sample in question was PBMCs, obtained on the day of the yellow fever booster vaccination. The chain's CDR3 is CASSPGRGQGDTQYF. CDR3 DNA: TGTGCCAGCAGTCCCGGCAGGGGGCAGGGAGATACGCAGTATTTT.